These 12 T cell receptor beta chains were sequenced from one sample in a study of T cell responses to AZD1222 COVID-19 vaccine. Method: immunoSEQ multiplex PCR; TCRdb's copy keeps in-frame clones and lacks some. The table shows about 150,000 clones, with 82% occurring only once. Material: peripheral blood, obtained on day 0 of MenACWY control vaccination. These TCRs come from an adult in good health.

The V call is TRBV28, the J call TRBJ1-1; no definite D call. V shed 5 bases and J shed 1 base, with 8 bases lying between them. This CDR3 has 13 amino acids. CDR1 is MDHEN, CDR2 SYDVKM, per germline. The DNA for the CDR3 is TGTGCCAGCAGTGCTAGACAGAACACTGAAGCTTTCTTT. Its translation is CASSARQNTEAFF.

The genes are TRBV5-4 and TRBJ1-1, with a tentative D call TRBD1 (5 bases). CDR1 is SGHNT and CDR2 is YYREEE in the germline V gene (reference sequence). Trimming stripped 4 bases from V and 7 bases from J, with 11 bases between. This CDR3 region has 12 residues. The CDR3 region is CASSPGGVEAFF. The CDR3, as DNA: TGTGCCAGCAGCCCCGGGGGGGTTGAAGCTTTCTTT.

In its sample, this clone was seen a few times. The CDR3 region is CASSEGLEGNEKLFF. The CDR3 DNA reads TGTGCCAGCAGTGAAGGATTGGAGGGCAATGAAAAACTGTTTTTT. The chain employs TRBV6-1 and TRBJ1-4; D unresolved. V lost 1 base and J 5 bases, leaving 11 bases between the germline ends. The germline gives CDR1 MNHNS, CDR2 SASEGT. This CDR3 has 15 residues.

The DNA for the CDR3 is TGTGCCAGCAGCTTAGATTACCGGGACAAGCAGTACGTC. Its protein is CASSLDYRDKQYV. The chain has TRBV11-2 and TRBJ2-7; D may be TRBD1 (6 bases). The length of the CDR3 is 13 residues. Trimming left V 0 bases short and J 8 bases short, with 11 bases between. From germline, CDR1 is SGHAT and CDR2 FQNNGV.

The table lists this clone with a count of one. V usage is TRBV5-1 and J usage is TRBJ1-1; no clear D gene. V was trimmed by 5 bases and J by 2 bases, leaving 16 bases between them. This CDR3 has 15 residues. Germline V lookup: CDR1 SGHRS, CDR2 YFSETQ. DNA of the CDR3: TGCGCCAGCAGTTCCTCAGTGTCCCTAAACACTGAAGCTTTCTTT. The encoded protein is CASSSSVSLNTEAFF.

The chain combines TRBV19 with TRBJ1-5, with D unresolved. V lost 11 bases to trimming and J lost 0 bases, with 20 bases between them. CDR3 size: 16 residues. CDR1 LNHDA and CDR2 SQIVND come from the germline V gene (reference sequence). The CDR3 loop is CASYRTVQYSNQPQHF. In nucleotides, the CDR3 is TGTGCCTCCTACAGAACCGTCCAGTATAGCAATCAGCCCCAGCATTTT.

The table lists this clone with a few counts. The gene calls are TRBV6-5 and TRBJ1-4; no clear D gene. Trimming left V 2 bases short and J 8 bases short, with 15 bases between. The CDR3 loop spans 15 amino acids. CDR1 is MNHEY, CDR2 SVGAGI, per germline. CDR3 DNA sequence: TGTGCCAGCAGTTACGGTGGCGAGTCCAGAGAAAAACTGTTTTTT. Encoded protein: CASSYGGESREKLFF.

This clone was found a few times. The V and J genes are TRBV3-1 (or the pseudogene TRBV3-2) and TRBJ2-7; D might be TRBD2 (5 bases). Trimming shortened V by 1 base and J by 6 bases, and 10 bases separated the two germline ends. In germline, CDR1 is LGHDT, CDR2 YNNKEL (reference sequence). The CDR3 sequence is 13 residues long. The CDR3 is CASSQGPRGEQYF. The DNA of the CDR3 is TGTGCCAGCAGCCAAGGCCCCCGGGGCGAGCAGTACTTC.

The DNA of the CDR3 is TGTGCCACCAGCAGCGAGACAGGGTTAAAGGGCTACACCTTC. Translated: CATSSETGLKGYTF. The chain carries TRBV15 and TRBJ1-2, with 7 bases that match TRBD1. Germline V gives CDR1 LNHNV, CDR2 YYDKDF (reference sequence). The CDR3 spans 14 residues. The ends lost 3 bases at V and 8 bases at J; junction bases unmatched: 9.

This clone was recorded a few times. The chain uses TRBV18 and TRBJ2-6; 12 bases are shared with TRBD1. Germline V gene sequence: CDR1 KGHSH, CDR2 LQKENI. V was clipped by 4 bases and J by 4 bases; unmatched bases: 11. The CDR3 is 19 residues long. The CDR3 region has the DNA TGTGCCAGCTCACAAAAGGGGACAGGGGGCGATTCCGGGGCCAACGTCCTGACTTTC. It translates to CASSQKGTGGDSGANVLTF. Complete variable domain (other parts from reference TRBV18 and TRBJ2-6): NAGVMQNPRHLVRRRGQEARLRCSPMKGHSHVYWYRQLPEEGLKFMVYLQKENIIDESGMPKERFSAEFPKEGPSILRIQQVVRGDSAAYFCASSQKGTGGDSGANVLTFGAGSRLTVL.

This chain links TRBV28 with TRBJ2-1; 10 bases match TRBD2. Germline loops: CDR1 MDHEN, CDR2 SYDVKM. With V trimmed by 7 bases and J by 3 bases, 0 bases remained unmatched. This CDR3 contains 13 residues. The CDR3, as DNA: TGTGCCAGCATAGCGGGGGGCTACAATGAGCAGTTCTTC. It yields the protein CASIAGGYNEQFF.

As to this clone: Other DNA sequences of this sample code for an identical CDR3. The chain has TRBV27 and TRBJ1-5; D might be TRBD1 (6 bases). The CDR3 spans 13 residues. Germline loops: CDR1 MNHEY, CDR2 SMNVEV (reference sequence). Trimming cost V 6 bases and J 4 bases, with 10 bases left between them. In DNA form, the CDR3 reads TGTGCCAGCAGCCGAACAGGGAATCAGCCCCAGCATTTT. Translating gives CASSRTGNQPQHF.